The clone carrying this T cell receptor (beta chain) was found many times. Antigen unknown. The CDR3 consists of 15 residues. Trimming cost V 2 bases and J 2 bases, with 14 bases left between them. Germline CDR1 reads SGHRS; CDR2 reads YFSETQ. The data were taken from a study of regulatory T cells in long-lasting Graves disease. Indicated time point: persistent/refractory GD, antithyroid drugs over 5 years with positive TRAb. The TCR library was made from RNA that had been extracted from PBMCs in TRIzol. Those enrolled as patients came out of an endocrinology department in Xi'an, China. Both iRepertoire HTBI primers and Arm-PCR of CDR3 regions were used to build the TCR beta libraries. In TCRdb, the multiplex PCR reads were re-called with MiXCR into one record per CDR3 protein. This table has more than 300,000 distinct CDR3 sequences, 20% to 25% appearing once. Study findings and constraints: Persistent disease preferred TRBV28, TRBJ1-2 and TRBJ2-5. A greater number of public clonotypes (around 3,000) was shared by persistent patients than by new patients (just over 950).

Source: peripheral blood mononuclear cells (PBMCs), taken when the disease was refractory, from a patient treated with antithyroid drugs. The V and J genes are TRBV5-1 and TRBJ2-7; D is perhaps TRBD1 (5 bases). This TCR was recovered from a woman in her thirties or forties with Graves disease. The CDR3 bases are TGCGCCAGCAGCTTCTTGGCAGGGCATACCTACGAGCAGTACTTC. As protein: CASSFLAGHTYEQYF.